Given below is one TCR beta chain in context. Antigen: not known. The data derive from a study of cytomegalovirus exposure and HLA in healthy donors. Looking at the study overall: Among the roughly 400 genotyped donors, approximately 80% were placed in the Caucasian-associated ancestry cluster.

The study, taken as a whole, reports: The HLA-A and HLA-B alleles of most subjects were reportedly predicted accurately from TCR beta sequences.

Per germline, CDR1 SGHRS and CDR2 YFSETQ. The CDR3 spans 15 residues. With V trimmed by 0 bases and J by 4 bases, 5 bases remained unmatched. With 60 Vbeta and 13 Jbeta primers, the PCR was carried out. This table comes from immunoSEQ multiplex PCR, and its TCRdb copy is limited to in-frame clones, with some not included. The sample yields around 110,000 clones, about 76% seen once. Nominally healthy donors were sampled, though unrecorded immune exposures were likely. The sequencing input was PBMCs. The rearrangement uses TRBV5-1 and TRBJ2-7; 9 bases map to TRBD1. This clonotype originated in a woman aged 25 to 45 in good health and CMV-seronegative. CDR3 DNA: TGCGCCAGCAGCTTGGGGGACAGGGATAGTTACGAGCAGTACTTC. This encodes CASSLGDRDSYEQYF.